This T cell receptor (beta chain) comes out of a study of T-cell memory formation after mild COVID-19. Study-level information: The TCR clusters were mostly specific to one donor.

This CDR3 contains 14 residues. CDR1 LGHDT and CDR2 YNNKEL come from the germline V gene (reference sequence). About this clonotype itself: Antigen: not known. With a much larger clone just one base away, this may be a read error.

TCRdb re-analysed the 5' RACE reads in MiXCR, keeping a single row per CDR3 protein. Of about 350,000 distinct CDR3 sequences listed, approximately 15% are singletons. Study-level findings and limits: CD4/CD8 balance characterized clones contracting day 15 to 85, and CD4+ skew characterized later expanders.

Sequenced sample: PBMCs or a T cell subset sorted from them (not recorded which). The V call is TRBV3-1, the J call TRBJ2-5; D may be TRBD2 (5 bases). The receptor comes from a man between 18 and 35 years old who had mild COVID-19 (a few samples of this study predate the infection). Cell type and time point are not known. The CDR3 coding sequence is TGTGACAGCAGCCAAACCGGAACGGGGGAGACCCAGTACTTC. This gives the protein CDSSQTGTGETQYF.